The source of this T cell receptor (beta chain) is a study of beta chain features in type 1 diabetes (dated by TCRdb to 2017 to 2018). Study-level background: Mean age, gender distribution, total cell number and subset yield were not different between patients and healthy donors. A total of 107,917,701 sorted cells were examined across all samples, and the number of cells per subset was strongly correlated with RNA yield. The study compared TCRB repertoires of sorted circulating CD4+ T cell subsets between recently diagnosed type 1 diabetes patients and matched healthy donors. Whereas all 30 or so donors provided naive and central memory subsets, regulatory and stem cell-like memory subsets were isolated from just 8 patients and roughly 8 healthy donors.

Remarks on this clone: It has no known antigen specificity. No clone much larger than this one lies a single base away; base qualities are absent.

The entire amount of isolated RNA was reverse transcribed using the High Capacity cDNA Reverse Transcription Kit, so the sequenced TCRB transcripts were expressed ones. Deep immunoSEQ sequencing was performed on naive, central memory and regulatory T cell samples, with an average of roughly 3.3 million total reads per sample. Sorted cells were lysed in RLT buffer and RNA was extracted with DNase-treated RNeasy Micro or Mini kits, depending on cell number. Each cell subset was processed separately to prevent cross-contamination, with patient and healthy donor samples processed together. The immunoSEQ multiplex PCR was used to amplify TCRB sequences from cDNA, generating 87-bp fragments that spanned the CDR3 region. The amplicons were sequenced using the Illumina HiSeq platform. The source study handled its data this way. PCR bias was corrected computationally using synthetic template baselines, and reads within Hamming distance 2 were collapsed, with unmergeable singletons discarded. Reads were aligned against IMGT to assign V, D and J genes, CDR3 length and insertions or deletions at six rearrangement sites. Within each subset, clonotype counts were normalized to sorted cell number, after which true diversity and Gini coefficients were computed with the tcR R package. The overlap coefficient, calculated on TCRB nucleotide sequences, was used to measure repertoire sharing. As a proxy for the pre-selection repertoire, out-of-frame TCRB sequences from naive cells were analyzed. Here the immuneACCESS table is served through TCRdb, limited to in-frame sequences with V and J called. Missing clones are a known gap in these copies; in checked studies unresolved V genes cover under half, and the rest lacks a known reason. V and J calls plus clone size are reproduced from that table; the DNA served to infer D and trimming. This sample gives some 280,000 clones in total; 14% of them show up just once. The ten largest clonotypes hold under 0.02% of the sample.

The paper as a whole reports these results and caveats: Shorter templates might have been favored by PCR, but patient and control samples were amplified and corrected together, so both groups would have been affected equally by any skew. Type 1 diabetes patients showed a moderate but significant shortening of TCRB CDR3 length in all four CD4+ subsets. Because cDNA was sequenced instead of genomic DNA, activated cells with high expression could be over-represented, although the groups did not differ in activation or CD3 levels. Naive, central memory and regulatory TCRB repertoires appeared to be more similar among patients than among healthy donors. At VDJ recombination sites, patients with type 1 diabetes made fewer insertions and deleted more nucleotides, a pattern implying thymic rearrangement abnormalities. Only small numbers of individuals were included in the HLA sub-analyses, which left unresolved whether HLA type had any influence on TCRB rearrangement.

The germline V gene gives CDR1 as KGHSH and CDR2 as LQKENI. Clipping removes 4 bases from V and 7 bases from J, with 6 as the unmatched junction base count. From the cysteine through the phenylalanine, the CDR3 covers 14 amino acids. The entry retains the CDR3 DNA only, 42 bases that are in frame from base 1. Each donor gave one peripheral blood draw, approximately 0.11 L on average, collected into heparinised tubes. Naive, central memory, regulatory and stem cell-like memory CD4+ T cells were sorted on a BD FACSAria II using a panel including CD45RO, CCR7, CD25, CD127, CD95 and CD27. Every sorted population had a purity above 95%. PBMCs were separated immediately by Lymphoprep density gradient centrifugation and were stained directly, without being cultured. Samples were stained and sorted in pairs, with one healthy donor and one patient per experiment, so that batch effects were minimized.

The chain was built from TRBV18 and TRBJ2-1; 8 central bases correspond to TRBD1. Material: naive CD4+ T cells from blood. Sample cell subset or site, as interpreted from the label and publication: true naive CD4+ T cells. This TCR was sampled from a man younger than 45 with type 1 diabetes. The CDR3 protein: CASSLDRVRNEQFF. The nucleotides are TGTGCCAGCTCACTGGACAGGGTTAGGAATGAGCAGTTCTTC.